Each of the 29 T cell receptor beta chains below was sequenced from the same sample in a study of T-cell reconstitution after alpha-beta-depleted transplantation in children. During its preparation, the TCRbeta library received unique molecular identifiers. TCRdb called the PCR reads again in MiXCR, with one record for every CDR3 protein. The table shows 600,000 to 800,000 distinct CDR3 sequences, with about 12% occurring only once. Sequencing used PBMCs, obtained before TCRalphabeta/CD19-depleted stem cell transplant. Source of these receptors: a girl aged 2 to 9 with congenital amegakaryocytic thrombocytopenia, due to receive a stem cell transplant.

The chain has TRBV5-1 and TRBJ2-1; 9 nucleotides align to TRBD2. The CDR3 has 15 residues. V was pared by 1 base and J by 8 bases, with 7 bases of the junction left unmatched. The germline V gene has CDR1 SGHRS and CDR2 YFSETQ. CDR3 DNA: TGCGCCAGCAGCTTGATGCCTAGCGGGATGGATGAGCAGTTCTTC. This translates into CASSLMPSGMDEQFF. Full variable domain (missing parts from reference TRBV5-1 and TRBJ2-1): KAGVTQTPRYLIKTRGQQVTLSCSPISGHRSVSWYQQTPGQGLQFLFEYFSETQRNKGNFPGRFSGRQFSNSRSEMNVSTLELGDSALYLCASSLMPSGMDEQFFGPGTRLTVL.

This clonotype appeared a few times. The genes are TRBV3-1 and TRBJ1-3; unclear D gene. CDR1 and CDR2 (germline): LGHDT, YNNKEL (reference sequence). This CDR3 spans 16 amino acids. Trimming removed 1 base at V and 1 base at J, with 11 bases between. The DNA of the CDR3 is TGTGCCAGCAGCCAAGGGCAGCCTTTGTCTGGAAACACCATATATTTT. It is translated as CASSQGQPLSGNTIYF.

This clonotype has a handful of counts. The rearrangement uses TRBV4-1 and TRBJ2-1; D not certain. Trimming stripped 0 bases from V and 8 bases from J, with 11 bases between. The CDR3 loop spans 14 amino acids. CDR1 and CDR2 from the germline V gene are MGHRA and YSYEKL. CDR3 sequence reads: CASSQEMGPDEQFF. The CDR3 bases are TGCGCCAGCAGCCAAGAGATGGGTCCGGATGAGCAGTTCTTC.

The gene calls are TRBV6-1 and TRBJ1-2; D gene ambiguous. The V and J ends lost 6 bases and 2 bases respectively, with 16 bases between them. The germline gives CDR1 MNHNS, CDR2 SASEGT. The CDR3 extends over 15 amino acids. The CDR3 here is CASSGGGSWNYGYTF. CDR3 nucleotides: TGTGCCAGCAGCGGAGGCGGGAGTTGGAACTATGGCTACACCTTC.

This clonotype was counted ten times or more. V is TRBV5-1 and J is TRBJ2-2, with a possible D match to TRBD2 (5 bases). CDR3 length: 14 residues. Germline-derived CDR1 and CDR2 are SGHRS and YFSETQ. V shed 4 bases and J shed 4 bases, with 11 bases lying between them. Here the CDR3 reads CASSTTGFTGELFF. The CDR3 nucleotides read TGCGCCAGCAGCACCACGGGGTTCACCGGGGAGCTGTTTTTT.

This clonotype has a count of ten or more. This chain connects TRBV24-1 to TRBJ2-1; 10 bases agree with TRBD2. Germline trimming cut 7 bases from V and 6 bases from J; bases unmatched to any gene: 8. Germline V lookup: CDR1 KGHDR, CDR2 SFDVKD. The CDR3 loop spans 15 amino acids. The CDR3 reads CATRDSGRSRNEQFF. The CDR3 nucleotides read TGTGCCACCAGGGATAGCGGGAGGTCCCGCAATGAGCAGTTCTTC.

This rearrangement joins TRBV12-3 or TRBV12-4 to TRBJ2-7; D is uncertain. The CDR3 sequence is 12 residues long. V dropped 4 bases and J dropped 3 bases, with 7 bases sitting between them. The CDR3 region is CASSWGHYEQYF. CDR3 DNA sequence: TGTGCCAGCAGTTGGGGTCACTACGAGCAGTACTTC.

This clonotype occurred many times. V is TRBV29-1 and J is TRBJ2-1; the match to TRBD1 covers 9 bases. V shed 1 base and J 0 bases; nucleotides not matched to a gene: 7. This CDR3 comprises 17 residues. Germline CDR1 SQVTM, CDR2 ANQGSEA. The CDR3 nucleotides are TGCAGCGTTGAAGGACATATGGGACAGGGCTCCTACAATGAGCAGTTCTTC. The encoded protein is CSVEGHMGQGSYNEQFF.

This clonotype was detected only a few times. The chain links TRBV7-7 to TRBJ2-5; 7 nucleotides match TRBD1. V lost 5 bases to trimming and J lost 7 bases; unmatched junction nucleotides: 7. Looked up from germline, CDR1 is SSHAT and CDR2 is FNYEAQ (reference sequence). CDR3 size: 13 residues. The CDR3 loop is CASSPTGIRTQYF. The CDR3 DNA follows: TGTGCCAGCAGCCCGACAGGGATAAGGACCCAGTACTTC.

This clonotype was recorded many times. The chain recombines TRBV7-2 with TRBJ1-2, with TRBD1 matching 7 bases. Losses at the gene ends were 4 bases for V and 4 bases for J; bases not matched to a gene: 9. Per germline, CDR1 SGHTA and CDR2 FQGNSA. The CDR3 contains 15 residues. The CDR3 sequence: CASSSWTGDLYGYTF. The CDR3, as DNA: TGTGCCAGCAGCTCTTGGACAGGAGACCTCTATGGCTACACCTTC.

J is TRBJ2-7 and V is TRBV5-6; D tentatively fits TRBD1 or TRBD2 (6 bases each). Germline CDR1 and CDR2: SGHDT and YYEEEE. V was shortened by 7 bases and J by 3 bases, with 14 bases between the two germline ends. This CDR3 is built from 13 residues. CDR3 DNA sequence: TGTGCCAGCGGGGGGCAGTGGGGCTACGAGCAGTACTTC. It is translated as CASGGQWGYEQYF. The full variable domain, rest sourced from reference TRBV5-6 and TRBJ2-7, is DAGVTQSPTHLIKTRGQQVTLRCSPKSGHDTVSWYQQALGQGPQFIFQYYEEEERQRGNFPDRFSGHQFPNYSSELNVNALLLGDSALYLCASGGQWGYEQYFGPGTRLTVT.

The CDR3 DNA reads as TGCAGTGCCAAGAACCTGGAAACCCTCTATGGCTACACCTTC. Translated, it gives CSAKNLETLYGYTF. The genes are TRBV20-1 and TRBJ1-2; D unclear. Germline loops: CDR1 DFQATT, CDR2 SNEGSKA (reference sequence). This CDR3 comprises 14 residues. V gave up 6 bases and J gave up 4 bases, with 18 bases separating them.

The table lists this clonotype with many counts. The genes are TRBV5-1 and TRBJ2-7; D is possibly TRBD1 (6 bases). CDR3 size: 14 residues. The ends were cut back, 2 bases at V and 2 bases at J, with 11 bases in the middle. Germline loops: CDR1 SGHRS, CDR2 YFSETQ. The CDR3 loop is CASSLTTGTYEQYF. For the CDR3, the DNA is TGCGCCAGCAGCTTAACTACAGGGACCTACGAGCAGTACTTC.

This clonotype came up a few times. V gene TRBV6-5 combines with J gene TRBJ2-7, with a possible D match to TRBD2 (6 bases). V lost 0 bases and J lost 3, with 12 bases in between. The CDR3 runs 15 residues. CDR1 and CDR2 (germline): MNHEY, SVGAGI. DNA of the CDR3: TGTGCCAGCAGTTACTCGTCGGGACTCGACTACGAGCAGTACTTC. Protein: CASSYSSGLDYEQYF.

Comments on this clonotype: This could be a read error, since a much larger clone is one nucleotide away. CDR3 protein: CCAGVGRLDGSYNEQFF. In DNA, the CDR3 is TGCTGTGCTGGGGTTGGAAGACTAGACGGCTCCTACAATGAGCAGTTCTTC. The chain couples TRBV20-1 to TRBJ2-1, with a tentative D call TRBD2 (6 bases). The CDR3 is 17 amino acids. Germline CDR1 is DFQATT and CDR2 is SNEGSKA (reference sequence).

Concerning this clonotype: A read error may explain this, as a much larger clone is one base away. V is TRBV5-1 and J is TRBJ1-2; the D gene is possibly TRBD1 (5 bases). Germline loops: CDR1 SGHRS, CDR2 YFSETQ. The germline V and J ends were trimmed by 3 bases and 12 bases, with 21 bases remaining between them. The CDR3 totals 14 residues. The CDR3 DNA reads TGCGCCAGCAGCTCGGGACTGGACATGCGAGGCGACACCTTC. Its protein is CASSSGLDMRGDTF.

In this sample, this clonotype turned up many times. The chain recombines TRBV21-1 with TRBJ2-1. TRBV21-1 is assigned pseudogene status. CDR3 size: 11 residues. The CDR3 loop reads CASSIHNEQFF. DNA of the CDR3: TGTGCCAGCAGCATACACAATGAGCAGTTCTTC.

This clonotype has a count of ten or more. The rearrangement joins TRBV29-1 to TRBJ2-2; D remains unclear. Looked up from germline, CDR1 is SQVTM and CDR2 is ANQGSEA. V was shortened by 4 bases and J by 3 bases, with 9 bases between the two germline ends. There are 13 residues in the CDR3. This CDR3 reads CSVADAYTGELFF. In DNA form, the CDR3 reads TGCAGCGTTGCGGACGCCTACACCGGGGAGCTGTTTTTT.

About this clonotype: A much more abundant neighbour one base away suggests this may be a read error. This sequence joins TRBV5-1 and TRBJ1-1; 9 nucleotides agree with TRBD1. This CDR3 is built from 13 residues. Germline V gene sequence: CDR1 SGHRS, CDR2 YFSETQ. V dropped 4 bases and J dropped 4; count of bases not matched to a gene: 2. The CDR3 DNA is TGCGCCAGCAGCCGGACAGGGGCCACTGAAGCTTTCTTT. It translates to CASSRTGATEAFF.

This clonotype was counted many times. J is TRBJ2-5 and V is TRBV5-1; D gene ambiguous. The CDR3 length is 14 residues. Germline loops: CDR1 SGHRS, CDR2 YFSETQ. V was clipped by 0 bases and J by 3 bases, with 9 bases between them. In nucleotides, the CDR3 is TGCGCCAGCAGCTTGGGATTGACCAAAGAGACCCAGTACTTC. This sequence encodes CASSLGLTKETQYF.

This clonotype has a handful of counts. The J gene is TRBJ2-1, the V gene TRBV2, with 11 bases aligning to TRBD2. CDR3 length: 18 amino acids. After removal of 6 bases from V and 0 bases from J, the junction contained 10 bases not matched to a gene. CDR1 SNHLY and CDR2 FYNNEI come from the germline V gene. CDR3 sequence: CASRTSGIRMDSYNEQFF. The CDR3 nucleotides read TGTGCCAGCAGGACTAGCGGGATTCGAATGGACTCCTACAATGAGCAGTTCTTC.

This sequence joins TRBV10-3 and TRBJ2-2; D unresolved. The CDR3 has 13 amino acids. Trimming took off 6 bases at V and 4 bases at J, with 9 bases between the two ends. Germline CDR1 and CDR2: ENHRY and SYGVKD. CDR3 sequence reads: CAISPTATGELFF. CDR3 nucleotide sequence: TGTGCCATCAGCCCAACAGCCACCGGGGAGCTGTTTTTT.

This clonotype was seen many times. This chain joins TRBV9 and TRBJ2-1; D unclear. This CDR3 has 16 amino acids. Germline CDR1 is SGDLS and CDR2 is YYNGEE. The ends were cut back, 3 bases at V and 0 bases at J, with 13 bases in the middle. The CDR3 nucleotides are TGTGCCAGCAGCGGAGTTCAATTGAGCTCCTACAATGAGCAGTTCTTC. This codes for CASSGVQLSSYNEQFF.

This clonotype appeared many times. In DNA, the CDR3 is TGTGCCAGCAGCGTAGCCCCGGCCGAAGATACGCAGTATTTT. The encoded protein is CASSVAPAEDTQYF. This chain connects TRBV9 to TRBJ2-3; D call uncertain. The CDR3 consists of 14 residues. Trimming took off 0 bases at V and 5 bases at J, with 10 bases between the two ends. The germline V gene encodes CDR1 SGDLS and CDR2 YYNGEE.

The chain recombines TRBV27 with TRBJ2-4; D unresolved. This CDR3 spans 13 amino acids. Germline V gene lookup returns CDR1 MNHEY and CDR2 SMNVEV (reference sequence). The V end lost 0 bases, the J end lost 3 bases, and 3 bases lay between the germline ends. The CDR3 region is CASSLSGKNIQYF. The CDR3 DNA reads TGTGCCAGCAGTTTATCGGGCAAAAACATTCAGTACTTC.

At least ten counts were recorded for this clonotype. The chain uses TRBV12-3 or TRBV12-4 and TRBJ1-4; 8 bases are shared with TRBD1. Trimming removed 6 bases from V and 0 bases from J; junction bases left unmatched: 3. This CDR3 is 15 amino acids long. The CDR3 DNA follows: TGTGCCAGCAGGAGGACAGGGTCAACTAATGAAAAACTGTTTTTT. It specifies CASRRTGSTNEKLFF.

This clonotype was recorded a few times. The J gene is TRBJ2-3, the V gene TRBV7-8; TRBD2 aligns across 11 bases. Per the germline V gene, CDR1 is SGHVS and CDR2 is FQNEAQ. The CDR3 length is 16 residues. With 3 bases clipped from V and 2 bases from J, the junction kept 4 bases outside the gene matches. The CDR3 coding sequence is TGTGCCAGCAGCTTTACTAGCGGGAGTCCCACAGATACGCAGTATTTT. Residues: CASSFTSGSPTDTQYF. Combining the CDR3 with reference TRBV7-8 and TRBJ2-3 gives the whole variable domain GAGVSQSPRYKVAKRGQDVALRCDPISGHVSLFWYQQALGQGPEFLTYFQNEAQLDKSGLPSDRFFAERPEGSVSTLKIQRTQQEDSAVYLCASSFTSGSPTDTQYFGPGTRLTVL.

This clonotype has ten or more counts. The chain recombines TRBV3-1 with TRBJ2-4, with 8 bases identical to TRBD2. J gave up 0 bases and V 2 bases, and 6 bases lay outside the gene matches. Germline loops: CDR1 LGHDT, CDR2 YNNKEL (reference sequence). This CDR3 is 17 amino acids long. The CDR3 here is CASSQIRLAGAKNIQYF. The CDR3 coding sequence is TGTGCCAGCAGCCAAATTCGGCTAGCGGGAGCCAAAAACATTCAGTACTTC.

In the case of this clonotype: A read error may account for a junction end that differs from germline. The V gene is TRBV9, the J gene TRBJ2-1, with D tentatively TRBD1 or TRBD2 (5 bases each). CDR3 length equals 15 residues. The germline gives CDR1 SGDLS, CDR2 YYNGEE. The CDR3 DNA follows: TGTGCCAGCAGCGTAGCTGGGACGCCCTACAAGGAGCAGTTCTTC. The encoded protein is CASSVAGTPYKEQFF.